This T cell receptor (beta chain) was sequenced for a study of radiotherapy plus CTLA-4 blockade in lung cancer. Whole-study context: There were objective responses in 15% to 20% of patients, and over 25% had disease control.

Details on this clone: The target antigen is unknown. The junction departs from the called germline gene at one end, perhaps through a read error.

It was focal radiation plus CTLA-4 blockade with ipilimumab that patients with chemo-refractory metastatic non-small-cell lung cancer received. From germline, CDR1 is SSHAT and CDR2 FNYEAQ (reference sequence). The CDR3 covers 13 residues. Assay: immunoSEQ multiplex PCR; the TCRdb copy retains only in-frame clones and omits some. The table has about 88,000 clones, 55% to 75% seen once; the top ten hold over 13%. Whole-study findings and limits: Together with interferon-beta, which increased in serum after radiation, early dynamic changes in blood T cell clones were reportedly the best predictors of response. In blood, TCR clones derived from the tumor expanded after radiotherapy plus ipilimumab.

This TCR was recovered from a human donor with non-small cell lung cancer that progressed on radiotherapy plus ipilimumab. The chain has TRBV7-7 and TRBJ2-1, with D unresolved. Sample: peripheral blood, taken from a patient treated with radiotherapy plus ipilimumab. CDR3 in DNA: TGTGCTAGCAGCTTAAGTTTGGAGTCTGAGCAGTTCTTC. Its protein is CASSLSLESEQFF.